The 19 T cell receptor beta chains below come from one sample, sequenced in a study of T cells after yellow fever vaccination. A single record per CDR3 protein comes from TCRdb applying MiXCR to the 5' RACE reads. The sample has about 68,000 distinct CDR3 sequences; less than 8.5% are singletons. Sample: CD8+ T cells sorted from PBMCs, taken more than 40 days after the first yellow fever vaccination. The source of these receptors is a man younger than 35 who received the YFV17D yellow fever vaccine.

The table lists this clonotype with a few counts. V and J are TRBV4-1 and TRBJ1-2; D is uncertain. The CDR3 totals 16 residues. Trimming removed 0 bases from V and 0 bases from J, with 11 bases in between. In germline, CDR1 is MGHRA, CDR2 YSYEKL. In DNA, the CDR3 is TGCGCCAGCAGCCAAGACTCGGGGTTAGCTAACTATGGCTACACCTTC. Amino acids: CASSQDSGLANYGYTF.

This clonotype was found a few times. The chain joins TRBV6-1 to TRBJ1-5; possible D gene TRBD1, 5 bases. The CDR3 has 16 amino acids. CDR1 and CDR2 (germline): MNHNS, SASEGT. V gave up 1 base and J gave up 2 bases, with 12 bases separating them. CDR3 sequence (DNA): TGTGCCAGCAGTGAAGAACGGGGGTTCGGCAATCAGCCCCAGCATTTT. It translates to CASSEERGFGNQPQHF.

This clonotype was seen repeatedly, ten times or more. The chain employs TRBV6-2 or TRBV6-3 and TRBJ1-5; D might be TRBD1 (5 bases). This CDR3 comprises 16 residues. In germline, CDR1 is MNHEY, CDR2 SVGEGT. The V gene lost 2 bases and the J gene lost 0 bases, with 11 bases spanning the gap. The CDR3: CASSYNTGSSNQPQHF. DNA of the CDR3: TGTGCCAGCAGTTACAATACAGGCTCTAGCAATCAGCCCCAGCATTTT.

In its sample, this clonotype was seen many times. The chain couples TRBV9 to TRBJ2-5, with D possibly being TRBD1 (5 bases). This CDR3 has 11 residues. The ends were cut back, 7 bases at V and 5 bases at J, with 9 bases in the middle. Germline V gives CDR1 SGDLS, CDR2 YYNGEE. The CDR3 sequence is CASGAGETQYF. In DNA form, the CDR3 reads TGTGCCAGCGGGGCCGGGGAGACCCAGTACTTC.

This clonotype was counted ten times or more. This rearrangement joins TRBV15 to TRBJ2-1; TRBD2 matches at 8 bases. Germline values: CDR1 LNHNV, CDR2 YYDKDF (reference sequence). This CDR3 spans 18 amino acids. Trimming took 0 bases from V and 4 from J; bases not matched to a gene: 11. The CDR3 nucleotides are TGTGCCACCAGCAGAGAGAGTTCGGTCGGGGGGGTATACAATGAGCAGTTCTTC. Translation gives CATSRESSVGGVYNEQFF.

This clonotype appeared a few times. The rearrangement uses TRBV12-3 or TRBV12-4 and TRBJ1-4; 7 nucleotides line up with TRBD1. This CDR3 region has 14 residues. V dropped 1 base and J dropped 7; count of bases not matched to a gene: 3. The CDR3 DNA follows: TGTGCCAGCAGTTTAGGTGACAGGGCTGAAAAACTGTTTTTT. Its protein product is CASSLGDRAEKLFF.

This clonotype has more than one count but fewer than ten. V usage is TRBV4-1 and J usage is TRBJ1-1; perhaps TRBD1 as D (5 bases). V was cut by 0 bases and J by 0 bases, with 8 bases left in between. This CDR3 has 15 residues. Germline V CDR1 and CDR2: MGHRA, YSYEKL. CDR3 protein: CASSQEWGLNTEAFF. CDR3 DNA: TGCGCCAGCAGCCAAGAGTGGGGCTTGAACACTGAAGCTTTCTTT.

V is TRBV7-6 and J is TRBJ2-2, with 10 bases matching TRBD1. V was pared by 0 bases and J by 6 bases, with 19 bases of the junction left unmatched. The CDR3 length is 21 residues. CDR1 and CDR2 (germline): SGHVS, FNYEAQ. CDR3 nucleotides: TGTGCCAGCAGCTTAGCGGCCAATAAAATATCCGGGACAGGGGACGCCGGGGAGCTGTTTTTT. Encoded protein: CASSLAANKISGTGDAGELFF. Full variable domain (missing parts from reference TRBV7-6 and TRBJ2-2): GAGVSQSPRYKVTKRGQDVALRCDPISGHVSLYWYRQALGQGPEFLTYFNYEAQQDKSGLPNDRFSAERPEGSISTLTIQRTEQRDSAMYRCASSLAANKISGTGDAGELFFGEGSRLTVL.

This clonotype has ten or more counts. The rearrangement uses TRBV7-8 and TRBJ2-5; the D is unclear. Trimming left V 4 bases short and J 0 bases short, with 6 bases between. The CDR3 totals 13 residues. Germline assignment: CDR1 SGHVS and CDR2 FQNEAQ. The CDR3 loop is CASSSTNQETQYF. The CDR3 DNA reads as TGTGCCAGCAGCTCCACCAACCAAGAGACCCAGTACTTC.

In this sample, this clonotype turned up many times. The rearrangement uses TRBV6-2 or TRBV6-3 and TRBJ2-3; D uncertain. Trimming removed 2 bases at V and 2 bases at J, with 20 bases between. CDR1 and CDR2 from the germline V gene are MNHEY and SVGEGT. This CDR3 region has 18 residues. The chain's CDR3 is CASSYGVADLQPTDTQYF. The CDR3 DNA follows: TGTGCCAGCAGTTACGGGGTCGCCGATCTCCAGCCCACAGATACGCAGTATTTT.

This clonotype was detected many times. The junction differs from germline at one of its ends, possibly a read error. The chain recombines TRBV12-3 or TRBV12-4 with TRBJ2-1, with a tentative D call TRBD2 (5 bases). CDR3 size: 14 residues. CDR3 bases: TGTGCCAGCACTTTAATCGGGGTTCGCAATGAGCAGTTCTTC. Translation: CASTLIGVRNEQFF.

The V gene is TRBV7-3, the J gene TRBJ2-7; D uncertain. Germline V gene data show CDR1 as SGHTA and CDR2 as FQGTGA. Trimming took off 4 bases at V and 2 bases at J, with 21 bases between the two ends. The CDR3 extends over 17 amino acids. CDR3 nucleotide sequence: TGTGCCAGCAGCTGGCCGGCCCCCCGGCCAGCCCCCTACGAGCAGTACTTC. Protein: CASSWPAPRPAPYEQYF.

This clonotype was seen more than once but under ten times. This rearrangement joins TRBV6-2 or TRBV6-3 to TRBJ2-2; 7 bases align to TRBD2. The CDR3 contains 24 residues. Trimming at V came to 0 bases and at J to 1 base, leaving 26 bases not matched to a gene. CDR1 is MNHEY, CDR2 SVGEGT, per germline. This CDR3 is CASSYSMVPSAGGQAGENTGELFF. The DNA of the CDR3 is TGTGCCAGCAGTTACTCGATGGTACCGAGTGCAGGTGGTCAGGCGGGGGAGAACACCGGGGAGCTGTTTTTT.

This sequence joins TRBV15 and TRBJ2-7; possible D gene TRBD2, 6 bases. Germline V gene lookup returns CDR1 LNHNV and CDR2 YYDKDF (reference sequence). The V gene lost 6 bases and the J gene lost 3 bases, with 12 bases spanning the gap. The CDR3 covers 13 residues. In DNA, the CDR3 is TGTGCCACCAGTCTCGCGGGGTACTACGAGCAGTACTTC. Translating it yields CATSLAGYYEQYF.

In its sample, this clonotype was seen a few times. V gene TRBV4-3 combines with J gene TRBJ2-7; no firm D call. This CDR3 is built from 14 residues. Germline V gene data show CDR1 as LGHNA and CDR2 as YSLEER. V lost 0 bases to trimming and J lost 2 bases, with 8 bases between them. The CDR3 nucleotides are TGCGCCAGCAGCCAAGAGCTTCATACCTACGAGCAGTACGTC. Translating it yields CASSQELHTYEQYV.

Regarding this clonotype: A much larger clone is a single base away; this may be a read error. This chain joins TRBV20-1 and TRBJ1-2; 7 bases align to TRBD1. V shed 5 bases and J 5 bases; nucleotides not matched to a gene: 8. The CDR3 is made up of 13 amino acids. In germline, CDR1 is DFQATT, CDR2 SNEGSKA (reference sequence). Here the CDR3 DNA reads TGCAGTGCTGGAGCGACAGGGCAATATGGCTACACCTTC. Amino acids: CSAGATGQYGYTF.

This clonotype was recorded at least ten times. The chain couples TRBV12-3 or TRBV12-4 to TRBJ2-7, with no clear D. The CDR3 has 17 residues. V was pared by 3 bases and J by 0 bases, with 18 bases between. Here the CDR3 reads CASSLVPHSTSSYEQYV. The CDR3 nucleotides read TGTGCCAGCAGTTTGGTCCCGCACAGTACGAGCTCCTACGAGCAGTACGTC.

This clonotype was counted many times. This CDR3 reads CASRPDDYEQYV. As DNA, the CDR3 is TGTGCCAGCAGGCCAGATGACTACGAGCAGTACGTC. The V gene is TRBV7-8, the J gene TRBJ2-7; D not resolved. The V and J ends lost 6 bases and 3 bases respectively, with 9 bases between them. Germline lookup yields CDR1 SGHVS and CDR2 FQNEAQ. This CDR3 comprises 12 residues.

This clonotype showed up just a few times. The chain couples TRBV7-9 to TRBJ2-2, with 8 bases identical to TRBD2. This CDR3 is 15 amino acids long. CDR1 is SEHNR, CDR2 FQNEAQ, per germline (reference sequence). V lost 5 bases to trimming and J lost 0 bases; unmatched junction nucleotides: 2. Here the CDR3 reads CASSPGLANTGELFF. The DNA of the CDR3 is TGTGCCAGCAGCCCGGGACTAGCGAACACCGGGGAGCTGTTTTTT.